This T cell receptor (beta chain) emerged from a study of OX40 agonist ivuxolimab in advanced cancers. Background on the study: Every 2 weeks, ivuxolimab was infused into the patients intravenously at between 0.01 and 10 mg/kg. Hepatocellular carcinoma, melanoma, renal cell or head and neck cancer occurred in dose-escalation patients. General study results and limits: Among the lowest levels of clonal expansion were found in partial responders at 0.1-3.0 mg/kg. The authors also found low normalized T-cell clonal expansion in some nonresponders.

V was trimmed by 6 bases and J by 3 bases, leaving 5 bases between them. This CDR3 region has 12 residues. Germline values: CDR1 MRHNA, CDR2 SNTAGT. A note on this clone: Its antigen is not identified.

Clones were sequenced by immunoSEQ multiplex PCR, and TCRdb holds only the in-frame ones, with some missing. The profile shows about 70,000 clones, about 82% of them singletons. This receptor was obtained from an adult with an advanced solid tumor such as melanoma, head and neck, liver or kidney cancer. The sample here was CD4+ or CD8+ T cells sorted from blood, taken in a trial of the OX40 agonist ivuxolimab. The chain couples TRBV6-4 to TRBJ2-2; D is uncertain. CDR3 sequence (DNA): TGTGCCAGCAGGCAGCACACCGGGGAGCTGTTTTTT. It codes for CASRQHTGELFF.